This TCR beta chain came from a study of beta chain features in type 1 diabetes. At the level of the study: Healthy donors and patients had similar age, gender and cell yields.

Whole-study results and caveats: With patients and controls alike, PCR might favor shorter templates to an equal degree. The cDNA sequencing approach could over-represent high-TCR-expressing cells. Insertion counts at VDJ junctions were lower in type 1 diabetes patients, who also showed more deletions there. People with Type 1 diabetes carried modestly yet significantly shorter TCRB CDR3s in all four CD4+ subsets.

For this clone: Its antigen is not identified.

Expressed TCRB transcripts were sequenced after all isolated RNA was converted to cDNA. Method: immunoSEQ multiplex PCR; TCRdb's copy keeps in-frame clones and lacks some. The table has 300,000 to 450,000 clones, over 10% seen once. The receptor was isolated from a woman younger than 30 with type 1 diabetes. The sequencing sample was made of naive CD4+ T cells from blood.

CDR3 loop: CASSVGQGRQPQHF. The CDR3 DNA reads TGTGCCAGCAGCGTCGGACAGGGGAGGCAGCCCCAGCATTTT. The chain carries TRBV9 and TRBJ1-5; 9 bases agree with TRBD1. The V segment lost 2 bases and the J segment 7 bases; nucleotides outside the gene matches: 4. The CDR3 consists of 14 residues. Germline V gene sequence: CDR1 SGDLS, CDR2 YYNGEE.